Below, 13 T cell receptor beta chains from the same sample are listed, as sequenced in a study of blood T cells in healthy people across ages. A J-beta primer mix and a sample-barcoded 5' primer were used in a second PCR of roughly 7 to 12 cycles. MiXCR, applied by TCRdb to the 5' RACE reads, yields one record per CDR3 protein. The sample carries hundreds of thousands of distinct CDR3 sequences, around 41% recorded once. The sequencing sample was made of blood. The receptors originated from a man aged 80 or over in good health.

Ten or more counts support this clonotype. The chain joins TRBV28 to TRBJ2-7, with a tentative D call TRBD2 (5 bases). From germline, CDR1 is MDHEN and CDR2 SYDVKM. CDR3 length: 11 amino acids. V lost 8 bases to trimming and J lost 6 bases, with 11 bases between them. The CDR3 loop reads CASHQRFEQYF. CDR3 DNA sequence: TGTGCCAGCCACCAGCGGTTCGAGCAGTACTTC. The variable domain in full, with the rest retrieved from reference TRBV28 and TRBJ2-7, is DVKVTQSSRYLVKRTGEKVFLECVQDMDHENMFWYRQDPGLGLRLIYFSYDVKMKEKGDIPEGYSVSREKKERFSLILESASTNQTSMYLCASHQRFEQYFGPGTRLTVT.

This clonotype was picked up a small number of times. V and J are TRBV4-1 and TRBJ2-4; 8 bases are a match to TRBD1. The length of the CDR3 is 16 residues. V shed 5 bases and J 13 bases; nucleotides not matched to a gene: 19. Per germline, CDR1 MGHRA and CDR2 YSYEKL. This chain's CDR3 is CASSVEDSGQAEKQYF. The CDR3 bases are TGCGCCAGCAGCGTGGAGGACTCGGGACAGGCCGAAAAGCAGTACTTC.

This clonotype was counted between two and nine times. CDR3: CASSRYGFDAEAFF. The CDR3 bases are TGTGCCAGCAGTCGCTACGGTTTTGACGCAGAAGCTTTCTTT. This chain joins TRBV27 and TRBJ1-1, with D unclear. From germline, CDR1 is MNHEY and CDR2 SMNVEV (reference sequence). The CDR3 sequence is 14 residues long. The germline V and J ends were trimmed by 5 bases and 8 bases, with 18 bases remaining between them.

This clonotype occurred a few times. V and J are TRBV21-1 and TRBJ2-1; the table gives TRBD1 as D, unverified against the DNA. TRBV21-1 is listed as a pseudogene. The CDR3 totals 16 residues. DNA for the CDR3: TGTGCCAGCAGCAAAGAGAACCGGACAGGGTCAAATGAGCAGTTCTTC. Translated: CASSKENRTGSNEQFF.

V gene TRBV18 combines with J gene TRBJ1-6; D gene unclear. Germline-derived CDR1 and CDR2 are KGHSH and LQKENI. Trimming pared 10 bases from V and 5 bases from J, leaving 12 bases between. The CDR3 extends over 13 amino acids. The CDR3, as DNA: TGTGCCACCTCTGGAGCAGATAATTCACCCCTCCACTTT. This gives the protein CATSGADNSPLHF.

V and J are TRBV12-3 or TRBV12-4 and TRBJ2-5, with D hard to call. Trimming took off 5 bases at V and 11 bases at J, with 21 bases between the two ends. The CDR3 runs 14 residues. DNA of the CDR3: TGTGCCAGCAGTATACTACAAACCTACAATGAGCAGTACTTC. This gives the protein CASSILQTYNEQYF.

The chain uses TRBV7-2 and TRBJ2-7; D not resolved. The CDR3 is 13 residues long. Between the trimmed V and J ends, which lost 1 base and 10 bases, there was a span of 14 bases. Germline-derived CDR1 and CDR2 are SGHTA and FQGNSA. This CDR3 reads CASSLEIELPQYF. CDR3 DNA sequence: TGTGCCAGCAGCTTAGAAATAGAGCTACCCCAGTACTTC.

The V gene is TRBV5-6, the J gene TRBJ2-7; D is perhaps TRBD1 (5 bases). Germline V gives CDR1 SGHDT, CDR2 YYEEEE. The CDR3 totals 13 residues. V was shortened by 4 bases and J by 4 bases, with 12 bases between the two germline ends. Here the CDR3 reads CASSVGPLYEQYF. CDR3 sequence (DNA): TGTGCCAGCAGCGTGGGGCCCTTGTACGAGCAGTACTTC.

The chain recombines TRBV7-9 with TRBJ2-3, with 14 bases that match TRBD2. There are 16 residues in the CDR3. Germline V gene lookup returns CDR1 SEHNR and CDR2 FQNEAQ (reference sequence). V shed 5 bases and J 6 bases; nucleotides not matched to a gene: 7. CDR3 residues: CASSAGLAGGGDTQYF. CDR3 DNA sequence: TGTGCCAGCAGCGCCGGACTAGCGGGGGGCGGTGATACGCAGTATTTT.

This clonotype was counted only a few times. The chain combines TRBV7-2 with TRBJ2-7; the match to TRBD2 covers 7 bases. Germline CDR1 SGHTA, CDR2 FQGNSA. The CDR3 runs 18 residues. V shed 1 base, J shed 7 bases, and the junction held 19 bases outside the gene matches. The CDR3 sequence: CASSLERDRRESDNEQYF. CDR3 coding DNA: TGTGCCAGCAGCTTAGAACGAGATCGGCGGGAGTCGGACAATGAGCAGTACTTC.

This clonotype was observed a single time. One base away lies a much larger clone, so this may be a sequencing read error. This chain links TRBV7-8 with TRBJ1-2; unclear D gene. There are 14 residues in the CDR3. Germline CDR1 SGHVS, CDR2 FQNEAQ. The chain's CDR3 is CAGSLRPENYGYTF. The CDR3 coding sequence is TGTGCCGGCAGCTTACGGCCAGAGAACTATGGCTACACCTTC.

This clonotype has a handful of counts. The chain recombines TRBV2 with TRBJ2-1; 7 positions match TRBD1. Looked up from germline, CDR1 is SNHLY and CDR2 is FYNNEI. V shed 5 bases, J shed 1 base, and the junction held 8 bases outside the gene matches. The CDR3 extends over 16 amino acids. As DNA, the CDR3 is TGTGCCAGCAGTTACCAGGGGGATGGATCCTACAATGAGCAGTTCTTC. Translating gives CASSYQGDGSYNEQFF.

This clonotype was detected a few times. Compared with germline, one end of the junction differs, possibly owing to a read error. The chain carries TRBV9 and TRBJ2-7; D is uncertain. CDR1 is SGDLS, CDR2 YYNGEE, per germline. The CDR3 covers 14 residues. Here the CDR3 reads CASSVLYSSSEQYF. As DNA, the CDR3 is TGTGCCAGCAGCGTCTTGTACAGCTCCTCCGAGCAGTACTTC.